The sequence of this T cell receptor beta chain was determined in a study of cytomegalovirus exposure and HLA in healthy donors (dated by TCRdb to the late 2010s). For the study in its entirety: According to an earlier analysis of 587 of the donors, some 170 million T cells yielded 90 million to 130 million unique TCR beta sequences and about 300 Gb of sequence data. Because of strong linkage in the cohort, 5 or 6 DR-DQ haplotypes were treated as single units for association and clustering. Roughly 320 gigabases of sequencing data and tens of millions of unique TCR sequences made up an early release that covered several hundred HLA-typed donors. The later analysis used no new phenotypic data to find candidate immune exposures, relying instead on TCR beta sequences and their occurrence across donors. The study combined high-throughput TCR immunosequencing, statistical association of individual TCRs with disease status, and machine learning to predict cytomegalovirus infection status. In addition to the first cohort of around 670 subjects, a separate validation cohort of 120 different subjects was used. On average, about 200,000 unique TCR beta nucleotide sequences were sequenced per donor among 398 genotyped donors of the cohort, with approximately 18% of those sequences being non-productive. The study aimed to test whether cataloging public T cell receptors could reveal signatures of past pathogen exposure. Donor age, sex, ethnicity and CMV serostatus were compiled together with the repertoire data. The number of donors typed differed by locus, with roughly 620-640 for A, B, C, DRB1 and DQB1, more than 500 for DQA1, about 610 for DPA1, and some 440 for DPB1. In an earlier analysis of 550 to 700 of the donors, high-throughput TCR beta sequencing was used to judge whether each TCR beta V gene segment behaved as functional or pseudogenic. Every discovery cohort repertoire had been produced on one sequencing platform. The genetic ancestry cluster associated with self-reported Caucasian donors included 81% of the roughly 380 genotyped donors. To study patterns of TCR occurrence, a later analysis re-analyzed previously published TCR beta repertoires from several hundred donors and added high-resolution HLA genotyping. Both class I and class II loci were covered by HLA typing, at four-digit resolution. A later genetic analysis used genome-wide SNP genotypes for 398 of the 666 donors, treating that subset as a discovery cohort. The study used immunosequencing to profile the T cell repertoires of about 670 subjects and linked those repertoires to cytomegalovirus serostatus. The paper as a whole reports these results and caveats: In this cohort, only TCR beta chains were sequenced, and detectable features were limited by the absence of alpha or paired-chain data. In vitro tests confirmed that a few of the cytomegalovirus-associated TCR beta chains recognize cytomegalovirus antigens. In an earlier analysis of some 500 of the donors, most TCR beta V segments were observed in productive rearrangements about 90% or about 30% of the time, broadly matching IMGT annotations. Linkage disequilibrium might explain the correlated functional status among segregating V segments, but an unknown experimental factor could not be ruled out. The study gave a list of some 150 TCR beta chains associated with cytomegalovirus. A later analysis found that HLA-associated TCR beta chains were more clonally expanded and had lower generation probabilities than equally common non-associated chains. Some IMGT-functional V segments, including TRBV6-2 and TRBV6-3, could not be told apart with the 87-base-pair reads, so those segments were excluded. A later analysis found that TCR association rates varied across HLA loci, with DRB1 alleles showing the most associated TCRs and HLA-C alleles the fewest. According to a later analysis, most CMV-associated TCR beta chains appeared to be HLA-restricted, and the HLA associations seemed to be driven largely by CMV exposure. A further reported finding was that TCR beta sequences accurately predicted the HLA-A and HLA-B alleles for most subjects in the first cohort. A later analysis associated about 17,000 TCR beta sequences with specific HLA alleles at a false discovery rate of 0.05. The only immune exposure information available for the cohort was CMV serostatus. Presence/absence analyses assumed roughly uniform sequencing depth across donors, an assumption that may not hold. Strong co-occurrence of HLA alleles, especially DR and DQ, made assigning TCR associations to individual alleles difficult. Because HLA typing was unavailable for some donors at each locus, only the typed subset was used in association tests. A group of highly shared sequence variants was considered likely to be a technical artifact of the sequencing pipeline. Most TCR sequences were observed very rarely across donors, whereas some public TCRs were present in many individuals. According to a later analysis, parvovirus B19, influenza, CMV and Epstein-Barr virus appeared linked to several top co-occurrence clusters. A later genetic analysis associated a missense DCLRE1C variant with V-gene and J-gene trimming of TCR beta chains, and an independent cohort replicated the association. The classifier was reported to diagnose cytomegalovirus status with high specificity and sensitivity in both the original and validation cohorts. Fewer than 20 rarely observed V segments, including chromosome 9 orphons, were excluded from the earlier analysis of just under 600 of the donors because counts were too low. According to the authors, the approach could potentially be generalized to other disease states and immunological phenotypes. In a later genetic analysis, fewer N-insertions in productive TCRs were reported among donors in an Asian-associated ancestry cluster than the approximately 670-donor mean.

From the cysteine up to the phenylalanine, the CDR3 has a length of 14 residues. CDR3 DNA only is kept here, 42 bases in frame from base 1. The germline V gene (reference sequence) provides CDR1 SGHKS and CDR2 YYEKEE. V loses 2 bases, J loses 1 base, and the germline ends lie 6 bases apart. Of note for this clone: Its antigen is not yet known. No clone much larger than this one lies a single base away; base qualities are absent.

Libraries were built with the immunoSEQ multiplex PCR assay. A mixture of 60 forward primers for TCR Vbeta segments and 13 reverse primers for TCR Jbeta segments was used in the multiplex PCR. A multiplex PCR assay on genomic DNA amplified the CDR3 region of rearranged TCR beta genes. The Illumina HiSeq System was used to sequence the amplified TCR beta libraries as 87-base-pair reads. The paper's processing steps were these. A later analysis counted 75 million to 100 million unique TCR beta chains across the 690 or so repertoires, and about 10 million of these chains were shared by at least two donors. To remove PCR and sequencing errors, raw reads were error-corrected and collapsed into unique sequences using a nearest-neighbor algorithm that merged closely related sequences. V, D and J gene segments were assigned by aligning CDR3 sequences to IMGT reference sequences. For a sequence to be retained, a match of at least six nucleotides to both a V gene segment and a J gene segment was required. A rearrangement was called productive if the CDR3 had no stop codons and remained in frame with V and J, and every other rearrangement was called non-productive. Following IMGT convention, CDR3 was defined as the stretch from the second conserved V-encoded cysteine to the conserved J-encoded phenylalanine. The earlier analysis of about 560 of the donors excluded any sequence lacking an unambiguous match to a single V gene segment. An earlier analysis of a few hundred of the donors classified V segments as functional when productive rearrangements were above 56.7% and as segregating when the standard deviation between donors was above 5%. A statistical classification framework was developed to diagnose cytomegalovirus status using the catalog of TCR beta chain sequences. V and J gene assignment, in a later analysis, came from comparing TCR nucleotide sequences with IMGT/GENE-DB human TR gene sequences. The TCRdist pipeline was used in a later analysis to assign CDR3 sequences and most-parsimonious VDJ recombination scenarios. A later analysis defined each TCR beta chain by its CDR3 amino acid sequence plus V-gene family, and excluded reads lacking a unique V-gene family. A later analysis removed roughly 590 highly shared, low-generation-probability nucleotide sequences to deal with suspected cross-contamination and a sequencing artifact. For each public chain, a later analysis derived a clonal expansion index from normalized ranks of inferred template counts within each repertoire. Generation probabilities in a later analysis came from a VDJ recombination model fitted to out-of-frame rearrangements, and those results were checked against IGoR. Hypergeometric tests were used in a later analysis to score TCR-TCR, TCR-HLA and TCR-CMV co-occurrence, with a repertoire-size bias correction applied to the TCR pairs. A later analysis estimated false discovery rates by permuting HLA or CMV assignments 20 times. A later analysis grouped co-occurring TCRs with DBSCAN, adding TCRdist sequence similarity when clustering within HLA-allele-positive subsets. Repertoires with fewer than 30,000 or more than 120,000 public chains, plus five repertoires with anomalous nucleotide sharing, were excluded from co-occurrence clustering. TCRdb mirrors the immuneACCESS table, restricted to in-frame sequences. Some clones are absent from its copies; in checked studies, under half trace to an unresolved V gene, and the reason for the others is unknown. For V, J and clone size, that table is used; D and trimming come from the DNA. The sample has about 230,000 clones on record, about three quarters of them singletons. The top ten hold 0.47% of the sample.

The cohort consisted of some 670 healthy bone marrow donors. At the time of sampling, every cohort member was nominally healthy, though immune exposures that went unrecorded were likely present. The donor tested CMV seronegative and was one of the 352 seronegative cohort members. A peripheral blood sample was collected from each donor, and TCR beta sequencing was performed on peripheral blood mononuclear cells. Genomic DNA was extracted from the blood cell samples with the Qiagen DNeasy Blood Extraction Kit. The receptor was derived from a boy aged 10-17 years in good health and CMV-seronegative. The sequencing input was PBMCs. In this chain, TRBV5-5 is recombined with TRBJ2-2, with the D gene too uncertain to name. For the CDR3, the sequence is CASSFLGNTGELFF. The DNA reads TGTGCCAGCAGCTTTCTCGGGAACACCGGGGAGCTGTTTTTT.